These 30 T cell receptor beta chains came from one sample sequenced in a study of cytomegalovirus exposure and HLA in healthy donors. Assay: immunoSEQ multiplex PCR; the TCRdb copy retains only in-frame clones and omits some. The table has tens of thousands of clones, roughly 90% seen once. Sequencing input: PBMCs. Receptors were obtained from a woman aged 18-29 years in good health and CMV-seronegative.

V usage is TRBV30 and J usage is TRBJ1-2; no clear D. Trimming removed 4 bases from V and 3 bases from J, with 12 bases in between. CDR1 and CDR2 from the germline V gene are GTSNPN and SVGIG (reference sequence). The CDR3 runs 13 residues. The CDR3 DNA is TGTGCCTGGATATCTAGCCGTTACTATGGCTACACCTTC. Protein: CAWISSRYYGYTF.

This chain links TRBV30 with TRBJ2-1; 10 bases line up with TRBD2. Unmatched junction bases numbered 3, after V lost 3 bases and J lost 7 bases. CDR3 length equals 13 residues. In germline, CDR1 is GTSNPN, CDR2 SVGIG (reference sequence). CDR3 sequence reads: CAWSVAGGNEQFF. The CDR3 DNA sequence: TGTGCCTGGAGCGTAGCGGGGGGTAATGAGCAGTTCTTC.

The chain is built from TRBV5-1 and TRBJ2-3; tentatively, D is TRBD2 (6 bases). The ends were cut back, 4 bases at V and 6 bases at J, with 21 bases in the middle. Per the germline V gene, CDR1 is SGHRS and CDR2 is YFSETQ. This CDR3 is built from 16 residues. CDR3 sequence: CASSPSRLVEGDTQYF. DNA for the CDR3: TGCGCCAGCAGCCCCTCTCGGTTAGTGGAGGGGGATACGCAGTATTTT.

The genes are TRBV27 and TRBJ2-3; tentative D call: TRBD1 (6 bases). V gave up 6 bases and J gave up 2 bases, with 12 bases separating them. From germline, CDR1 is MNHEY and CDR2 SMNVEV (reference sequence). The CDR3 has 14 residues. The CDR3 is CASRAMGATDTQYF. The CDR3 DNA reads TGTGCCAGCAGGGCTATGGGGGCCACAGATACGCAGTATTTT.

The chain carries TRBV5-4 and TRBJ2-7; TRBD1 matches at 10 bases. From germline, CDR1 is SGHNT and CDR2 YYREEE (reference sequence). The CDR3 spans 16 residues. J was trimmed by 5 bases and V by 4 bases; bases with no gene match: 12. DNA for the CDR3: TGTGCCAGCAGCCCACAAACCGGGACAGGGGTAGACGAGCAGTACTTC. This encodes CASSPQTGTGVDEQYF.

V gene TRBV11-3 combines with J gene TRBJ2-2, with D tentatively TRBD1 (5 bases). The germline V and J ends were trimmed by 5 bases and 7 bases, with 20 bases remaining between them. CDR3 length equals 16 residues. CDR1 and CDR2 (germline): SGHNT, YENEEA. The CDR3 region is CASSQNDFQGYGELFF. The CDR3 DNA follows: TGTGCCAGCAGCCAAAACGACTTCCAGGGATACGGGGAGCTGTTTTTT.

This clone is a singleton in its sample. V is TRBV4-1 and J is TRBJ2-6, with D possibly being TRBD2 (5 bases). Trimming shortened V by 0 bases and J by 0 bases, and 9 bases separated the two germline ends. Germline-derived CDR1 and CDR2 are MGHRA and YSYEKL. The CDR3 covers 17 residues. CDR3 DNA: TGCGCCAGCAGCCAAGATCCAGGAGGCTCTGGGGCCAACGTCCTGACTTTC. This translates into CASSQDPGGSGANVLTF.

This chain links TRBV5-1 with TRBJ2-3, with D hard to call. The germline CDR1 and CDR2 sequences are SGHRS and YFSETQ. The CDR3 spans 12 residues. Trimming took off 0 bases at V and 5 bases at J, with 4 bases between the two ends. CDR3 protein: CASSLDRDTQYF. CDR3 in DNA: TGCGCCAGCAGCTTGGATCGAGATACGCAGTATTTT. The complete variable domain, with remaining parts taken from reference TRBV5-1 and TRBJ2-3, reads KAGVTQTPRYLIKTRGQQVTLSCSPISGHRSVSWYQQTPGQGLQFLFEYFSETQRNKGNFPGRFSGRQFSNSRSEMNVSTLELGDSALYLCASSLDRDTQYFGPGTRLTVL.

V gene TRBV5-1 combines with J gene TRBJ2-3; TRBD2 aligns across 8 bases. Losses at the gene ends were 0 bases for V and 3 bases for J; bases not matched to a gene: 0. CDR3 length: 14 amino acids. Germline loops: CDR1 SGHRS, CDR2 YFSETQ. CDR3 DNA sequence: TGCGCCAGCAGCTTGGGCGGGGGGACAGATACGCAGTATTTT. It codes for CASSLGGGTDTQYF.

J is TRBJ2-7 and V is TRBV28; 9 bases align to TRBD1. This CDR3 has 14 amino acids. CDR1 MDHEN and CDR2 SYDVKM come from the germline V gene. The V gene end was trimmed by 8 bases and the J gene end by 0 bases; junction bases not matched to a gene: 5. The CDR3 reads CASLGTGHSYEQYF. Written as DNA, the CDR3 is TGTGCCAGCCTGGGGACAGGGCACTCCTACGAGCAGTACTTC.

The chain recombines TRBV19 with TRBJ2-1; D is perhaps TRBD2 (7 bases). This CDR3 is 14 amino acids long. V was clipped by 4 bases and J by 9 bases, with 16 bases between them. CDR1 and CDR2 (germline): LNHDA, SQIVND (reference sequence). CDR3 protein: CASSNGGRDFEQFF. The CDR3 DNA is TGTGCCAGTAGTAACGGGGGGCGGGATTTTGAGCAGTTCTTC.

This chain uses TRBV7-2 with TRBJ1-2, with D tentatively TRBD1 (6 bases). CDR1 is SGHTA and CDR2 is FQGNSA in the germline V gene. V was pared by 5 bases and J by 6 bases, with 19 bases between. There are 15 residues in the CDR3. CDR3 residues: CASSVQEQGFDGYTF. The DNA of the CDR3 is TGTGCCAGCAGCGTACAGGAACAGGGTTTCGATGGCTACACCTTC.

The CDR3 protein is CAWAVGRDNGGYTF. The CDR3 DNA follows: TGTGCCTGGGCCGTTGGCCGGGACAATGGTGGCTACACCTTC. The chain links TRBV30 to TRBJ1-2, with D possibly TRBD1 on 6 matching bases. The germline V gene encodes CDR1 GTSNPN and CDR2 SVGIG (reference sequence). The CDR3 covers 14 residues. Trimming left V 5 bases short and J 7 bases short, with 20 bases between.

This clone was recorded only once. The V gene is TRBV18, the J gene TRBJ2-1, with D maybe TRBD2 (5 bases). This CDR3 is built from 14 residues. The germline CDR1 and CDR2 sequences are KGHSH and LQKENI. Trimming cost V 0 bases and J 7 bases, with 10 bases left between them. The CDR3 protein is CASSPPEGGNEQFF. In nucleotides, the CDR3 is TGTGCCAGCTCACCACCCGAGGGCGGGAATGAGCAGTTCTTC.

The chain links TRBV11-2 to TRBJ2-3, with D possibly being TRBD1 (5 bases). V was clipped by 4 bases and J by 4 bases, with 9 bases between them. This CDR3 contains 13 residues. CDR1 and CDR2 from the germline V gene are SGHAT and FQNNGV. CDR3 bases: TGTGCCAGCAGCTCTCAGGGTGCAGATACGCAGTATTTT. This gives the protein CASSSQGADTQYF.

In this sample, this clone turned up once. The V gene is TRBV4-1, the J gene TRBJ1-3; D is unclear. The length of the CDR3 is 15 residues. V was cut by 4 bases and J by 1 base, with 11 bases left in between. Germline V CDR1 and CDR2: MGHRA, YSYEKL. CDR3 protein: CASSPYVLSGNTIYF. The CDR3 coding sequence is TGCGCCAGCAGCCCCTACGTCTTGTCTGGAAACACCATATATTTT.

The chain carries TRBV19 and TRBJ1-1; 10 bases line up with TRBD1. J lost 6 bases, V lost 6 bases, and 16 bases had no gene match. CDR1 and CDR2 (germline): LNHDA, SQIVND (reference sequence). CDR3 length: 17 residues. DNA of the CDR3: TGTGCCAGTAGCGACTCCCTCTGGACAGGGGGGAGGGCTGAAGCTTTCTTT. Protein product: CASSDSLWTGGRAEAFF.

The J gene is TRBJ2-3, the V gene TRBV7-9, with D unresolved. V was clipped by 6 bases and J by 2 bases, with 6 bases between them. Germline V gene data show CDR1 as SEHNR and CDR2 as FQNEAQ (reference sequence). The CDR3 has 12 residues. The CDR3 coding sequence is TGTGCCAGCAGTACGGTCACAGATACGCAGTATTTT. As protein: CASSTVTDTQYF.

The CDR3 reads CARVRDREAFF. In DNA, the CDR3 is TGTGCCAGAGTCCGGGACAGAGAAGCTTTCTTT. The chain employs TRBV21-1 and TRBJ1-1; the D call of TRBD1 is as the table states it, not checked on the DNA. TRBV21-1 is described as a pseudogene. CDR3 length equals 11 residues.

About this clone itself: Relative to the germline gene, one junction end is altered; a read error may explain this. The rearrangement uses TRBV4-2 and TRBJ2-7; D possibly corresponds to TRBD2 (5 bases). This CDR3 is 16 amino acids long. Germline-derived CDR1 and CDR2 are LGHNA and YNFKEQ. DNA for the CDR3: TGTGCCAGCAGCCCGAGCCGGGGTGGGAGATCCTCCGAGCAGTACTTC. Protein product: CASSPSRGGRSSEQYF.

The J gene is TRBJ2-7, the V gene TRBV28; 8 positions agree with TRBD1. J lost 7 bases, V lost 8 bases, and 13 bases had no gene match. The CDR3 runs 14 residues. Germline assignment: CDR1 MDHEN and CDR2 SYDVKM. CDR3 bases: TGTGCCAGCCACCATACAGGCACAGGGGGGGAGCAGTACTTC. This translates into CASHHTGTGGEQYF.

This chain links TRBV5-1 with TRBJ1-2; possible D gene TRBD1, 6 bases. Trimming stripped 3 bases from V and 3 bases from J, with 15 bases between. The CDR3 is made up of 15 amino acids. The germline gives CDR1 SGHRS, CDR2 YFSETQ. The CDR3 DNA sequence: TGCGCCAGCAGCTCGTCCCTGACAGGACACTATGGCTACACCTTC. Translated: CASSSSLTGHYGYTF.

This chain links TRBV19 with TRBJ1-1; weak D call: TRBD1 (6 bases). There are 14 residues in the CDR3. Germline assignment: CDR1 LNHDA and CDR2 SQIVND (reference sequence). V was pared by 6 bases and J by 1 base, with 12 bases between. The CDR3 bases are TGTGCCAGTAGATGGACAGCAGCGAACACTGAAGCTTTCTTT. It codes for CASRWTAANTEAFF.

J is TRBJ2-1 and V is TRBV4-1, with no clear D. Trimming pared 1 base from V and 2 bases from J, leaving 12 bases between. The germline V gene has CDR1 MGHRA and CDR2 YSYEKL. CDR3 length: 16 residues. The CDR3 region is CASSQAQVSPYNEQFF. CDR3 DNA sequence: TGCGCCAGCAGCCAAGCCCAGGTTTCGCCCTACAATGAGCAGTTCTTC.

The chain recombines TRBV10-3 with TRBJ2-7; possible D gene TRBD1, 5 bases. Germline values: CDR1 ENHRY, CDR2 SYGVKD. V lost 7 bases and J 0 bases, leaving 10 bases between the germline ends. The CDR3 is 13 residues long. DNA of the CDR3: TGTGCCATCAAACCGCAGGGCTCCTACGAGCAGTACTTC. Its translation: CAIKPQGSYEQYF.

This chain links TRBV19 with TRBJ1-1; no definite D call. Trimming shortened V by 6 bases and J by 13 bases, and 18 bases separated the two germline ends. CDR1 is LNHDA, CDR2 SQIVND, per germline (reference sequence). This CDR3 has 12 residues. In nucleotides, the CDR3 is TGTGCCAGTAGCCCTATGCGGTCGCCATATTTCTTT. Its translation: CASSPMRSPYFF.

This chain uses TRBV6-6 with TRBJ2-7, with TRBD2 matching over 8 bases. From germline, CDR1 is MNHNY and CDR2 SVGAGI (reference sequence). The V segment lost 0 bases and the J segment 4 bases; nucleotides outside the gene matches: 8. The CDR3 is made up of 16 amino acids. The CDR3 sequence is CASSYSPAGVDYEQYF. In nucleotides, the CDR3 is TGTGCCAGCAGTTACTCTCCAGCGGGAGTTGATTACGAGCAGTACTTC.

The chain is built from TRBV5-1 and TRBJ1-1; possible D gene TRBD1, 6 bases. Trimming stripped 2 bases from V and 1 base from J, with 12 bases between. The V gene's germline CDR1 is SGHRS and CDR2 YFSETQ. The CDR3 runs to 15 residues. This CDR3 is CASSFGGQRNTEAFF. CDR3 in DNA: TGCGCCAGCAGCTTTGGTGGACAGAGGAACACTGAAGCTTTCTTT.

V usage is TRBV7-2 and J usage is TRBJ1-1, with 9 bases identical to TRBD1. Per germline, CDR1 SGHTA and CDR2 FQGNSA. This CDR3 is 14 amino acids long. V lost 3 bases to trimming and J lost 3 bases; unmatched junction nucleotides: 2. CDR3 in amino acids: CASSLGQGYTEAFF. DNA of the CDR3: TGTGCCAGCAGCTTGGGACAGGGCTACACTGAAGCTTTCTTT.

This CDR3 is CASSLEATGSYGYTF. CDR3 nucleotides: TGTGCCAGCAGCTTAGAGGCGACAGGGTCCTATGGCTACACCTTC. The chain links TRBV7-2 to TRBJ1-2; 7 nucleotides agree with TRBD1. This CDR3 has 15 residues. V lost 1 base and J lost 4; bases outside the gene matches: 6. Germline V lookup: CDR1 SGHTA, CDR2 FQGNSA.